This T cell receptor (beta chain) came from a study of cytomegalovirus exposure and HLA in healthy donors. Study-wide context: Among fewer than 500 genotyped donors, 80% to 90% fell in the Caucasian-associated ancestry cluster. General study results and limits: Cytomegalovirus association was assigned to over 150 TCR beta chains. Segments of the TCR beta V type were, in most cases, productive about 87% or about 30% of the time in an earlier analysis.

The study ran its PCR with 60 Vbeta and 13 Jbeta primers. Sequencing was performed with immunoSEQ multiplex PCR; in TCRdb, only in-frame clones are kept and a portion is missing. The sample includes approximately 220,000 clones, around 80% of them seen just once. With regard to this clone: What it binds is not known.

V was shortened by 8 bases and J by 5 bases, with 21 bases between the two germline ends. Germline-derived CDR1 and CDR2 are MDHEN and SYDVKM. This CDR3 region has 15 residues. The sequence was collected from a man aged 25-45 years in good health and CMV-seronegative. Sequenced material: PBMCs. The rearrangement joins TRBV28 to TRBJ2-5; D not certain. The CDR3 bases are TGTGCCAGCCAGTTCAGGCTTTCGTATCTCGAGACCCAGTACTTC. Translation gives CASQFRLSYLETQYF.